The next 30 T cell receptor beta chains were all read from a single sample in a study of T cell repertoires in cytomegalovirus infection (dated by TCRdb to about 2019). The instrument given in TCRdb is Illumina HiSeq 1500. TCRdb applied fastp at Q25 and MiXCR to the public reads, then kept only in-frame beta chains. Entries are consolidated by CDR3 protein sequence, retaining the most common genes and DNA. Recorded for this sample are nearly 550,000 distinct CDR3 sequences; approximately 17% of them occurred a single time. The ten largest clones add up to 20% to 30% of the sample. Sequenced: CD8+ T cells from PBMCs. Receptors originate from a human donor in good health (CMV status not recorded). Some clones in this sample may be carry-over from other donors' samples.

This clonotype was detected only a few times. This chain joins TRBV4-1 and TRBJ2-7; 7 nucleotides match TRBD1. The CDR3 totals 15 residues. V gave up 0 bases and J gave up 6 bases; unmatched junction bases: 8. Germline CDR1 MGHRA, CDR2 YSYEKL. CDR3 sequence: CASSQEDRDLAEQYF. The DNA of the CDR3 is TGCGCCAGCAGCCAAGAAGACAGGGACCTCGCCGAGCAGTACTTC.

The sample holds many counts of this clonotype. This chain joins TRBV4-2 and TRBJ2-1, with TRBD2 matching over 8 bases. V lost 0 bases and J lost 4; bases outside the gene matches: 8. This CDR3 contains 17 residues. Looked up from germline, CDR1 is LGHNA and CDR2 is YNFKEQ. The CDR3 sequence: CASSQDVASGLYNEQFF. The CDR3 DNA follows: TGTGCCAGCAGCCAAGACGTAGCTAGCGGGTTATACAATGAGCAGTTCTTC.

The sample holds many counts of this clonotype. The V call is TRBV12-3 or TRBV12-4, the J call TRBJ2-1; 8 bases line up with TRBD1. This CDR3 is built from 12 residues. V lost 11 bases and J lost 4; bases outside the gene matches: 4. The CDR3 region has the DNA TGTGCCGTCAGGGGGCTTTACAATGAGCAGTTCTTC. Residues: CAVRGLYNEQFF.

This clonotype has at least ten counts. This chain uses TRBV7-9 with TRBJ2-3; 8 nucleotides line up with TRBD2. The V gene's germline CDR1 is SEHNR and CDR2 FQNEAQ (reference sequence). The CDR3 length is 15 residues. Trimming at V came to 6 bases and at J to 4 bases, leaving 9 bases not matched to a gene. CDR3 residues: CASRGLAGSADTQYF. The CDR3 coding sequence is TGTGCCAGCAGAGGACTAGCTGGGTCAGCAGATACGCAGTATTTT.

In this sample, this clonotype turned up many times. This CDR3 reads CASSESPSGGTDTQYF. The CDR3 nucleotides are TGTGCCAGCAGTGAATCCCCTAGCGGGGGGACCGATACGCAGTATTTT. The chain employs TRBV25-1 and TRBJ2-3, with 11 bases that match TRBD2. CDR1 and CDR2 from the germline V gene are MGHDK and SYGVNS. Germline trimming cut 1 base from V and 6 bases from J; bases unmatched to any gene: 6. The CDR3 has 16 amino acids.

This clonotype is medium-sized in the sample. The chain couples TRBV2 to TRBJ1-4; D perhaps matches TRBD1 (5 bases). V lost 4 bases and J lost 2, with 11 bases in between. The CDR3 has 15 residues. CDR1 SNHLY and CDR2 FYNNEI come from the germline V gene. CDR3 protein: CASSGKGSTNEKLFF. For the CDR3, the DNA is TGTGCCAGCAGTGGTAAGGGGTCCACTAATGAAAAACTGTTTTTT.

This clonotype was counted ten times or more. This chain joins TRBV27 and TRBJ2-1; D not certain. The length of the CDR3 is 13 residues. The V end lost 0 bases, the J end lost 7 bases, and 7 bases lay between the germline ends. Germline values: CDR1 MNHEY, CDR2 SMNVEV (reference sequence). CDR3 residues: CASSLSTRNEQFF. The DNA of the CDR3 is TGTGCCAGCAGTTTATCGACGAGAAATGAGCAGTTCTTC.

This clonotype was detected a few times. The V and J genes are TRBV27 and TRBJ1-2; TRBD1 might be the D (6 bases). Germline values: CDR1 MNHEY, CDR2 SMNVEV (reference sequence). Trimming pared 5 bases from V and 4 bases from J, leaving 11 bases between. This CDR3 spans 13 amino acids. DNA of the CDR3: TGTGCCAGCAGTAATACAGGGCTCTATGGCTACACCTTC. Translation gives CASSNTGLYGYTF.

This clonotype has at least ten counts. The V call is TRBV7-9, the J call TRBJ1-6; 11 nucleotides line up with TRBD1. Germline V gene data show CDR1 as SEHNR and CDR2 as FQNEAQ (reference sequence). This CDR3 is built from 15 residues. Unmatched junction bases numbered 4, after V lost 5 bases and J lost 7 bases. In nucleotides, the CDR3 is TGTGCCAGCAGCCCGGACAGGGGGCAAAATTCACCCCTCCACTTT. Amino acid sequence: CASSPDRGQNSPLHF.

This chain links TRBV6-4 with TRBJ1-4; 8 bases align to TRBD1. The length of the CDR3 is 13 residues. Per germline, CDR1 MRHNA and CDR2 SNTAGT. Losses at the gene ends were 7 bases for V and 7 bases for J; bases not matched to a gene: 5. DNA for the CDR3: TGTGCCAGCACCGACAGGGGAACTGAAAAACTGTTTTTT. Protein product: CASTDRGTEKLFF.

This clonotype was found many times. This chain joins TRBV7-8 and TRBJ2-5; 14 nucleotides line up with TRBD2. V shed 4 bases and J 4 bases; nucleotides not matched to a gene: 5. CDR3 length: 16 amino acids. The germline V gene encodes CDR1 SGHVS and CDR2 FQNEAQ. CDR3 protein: CASSSGLAGGPETQYF. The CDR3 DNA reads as TGTGCCAGCAGCTCCGGACTAGCGGGGGGTCCAGAGACCCAGTACTTC.

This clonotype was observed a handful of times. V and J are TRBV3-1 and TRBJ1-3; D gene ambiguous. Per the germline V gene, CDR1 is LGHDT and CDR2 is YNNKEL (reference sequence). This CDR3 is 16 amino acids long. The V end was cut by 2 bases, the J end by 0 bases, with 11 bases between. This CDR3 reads CASSQFDTDSGNTIYF. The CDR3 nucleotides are TGTGCCAGCAGCCAATTCGACACAGACTCTGGAAACACCATATATTTT.

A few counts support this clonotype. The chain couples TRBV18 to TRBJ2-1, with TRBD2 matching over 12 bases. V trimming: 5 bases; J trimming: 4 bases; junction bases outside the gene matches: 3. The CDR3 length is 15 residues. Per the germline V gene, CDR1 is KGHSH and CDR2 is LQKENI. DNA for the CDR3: TGTGCCAGCTCAAACACTAGCGGGAGGTACAATGAGCAGTTCTTC. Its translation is CASSNTSGRYNEQFF.

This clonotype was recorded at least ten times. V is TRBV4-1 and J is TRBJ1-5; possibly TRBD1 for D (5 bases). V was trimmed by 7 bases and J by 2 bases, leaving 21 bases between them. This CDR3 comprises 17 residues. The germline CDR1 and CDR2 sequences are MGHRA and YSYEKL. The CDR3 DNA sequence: TGCGCCAGCACCTTGGATCCCGGGACGGCAGGCAATCAGCCCCAGCATTTT. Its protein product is CASTLDPGTAGNQPQHF.

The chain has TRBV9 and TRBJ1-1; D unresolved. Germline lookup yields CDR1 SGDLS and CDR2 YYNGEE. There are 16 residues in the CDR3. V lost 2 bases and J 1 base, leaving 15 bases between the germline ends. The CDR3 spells CASSVDPKDANTEAFF. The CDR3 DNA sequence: TGTGCCAGCAGCGTGGACCCAAAGGATGCGAACACTGAAGCTTTCTTT. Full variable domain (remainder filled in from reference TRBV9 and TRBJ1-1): DSGVTQTPKHLITATGQRVTLRCSPRSGDLSVYWYQQSLDQGLQFLIQYYNGEERAKGNILERFSAQQFPDLHSELNLSSLELGDSALYFCASSVDPKDANTEAFFGQGTRLTVV.

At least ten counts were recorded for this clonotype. CDR3 loop: CASSLGRGRVEKLFF. CDR3 sequence (DNA): TGTGCCAGCAGCTTAGGGCGGGGAAGGGTCGAAAAACTGTTTTTT. The gene calls are TRBV7-8 and TRBJ1-4; D gene ambiguous. V was clipped by 1 base and J by 8 bases, with 14 bases between them. The length of the CDR3 is 15 residues. Germline CDR1 reads SGHVS; CDR2 reads FQNEAQ.

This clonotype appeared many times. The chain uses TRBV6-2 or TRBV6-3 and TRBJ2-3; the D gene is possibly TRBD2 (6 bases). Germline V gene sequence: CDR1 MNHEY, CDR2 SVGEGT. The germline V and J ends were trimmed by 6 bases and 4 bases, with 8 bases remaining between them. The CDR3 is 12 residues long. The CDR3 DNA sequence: TGTGCCAGCAGGGCTAGCGCAGATACGCAGTATTTT. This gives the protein CASRASADTQYF.

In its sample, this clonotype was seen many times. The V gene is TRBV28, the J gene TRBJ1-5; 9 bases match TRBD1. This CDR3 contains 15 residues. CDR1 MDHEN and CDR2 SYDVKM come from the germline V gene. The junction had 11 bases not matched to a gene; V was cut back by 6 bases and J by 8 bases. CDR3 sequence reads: CASRPGTGSAKPQHF. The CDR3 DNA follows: TGTGCCAGCAGACCCGGGACAGGGTCCGCAAAGCCCCAGCATTTT.

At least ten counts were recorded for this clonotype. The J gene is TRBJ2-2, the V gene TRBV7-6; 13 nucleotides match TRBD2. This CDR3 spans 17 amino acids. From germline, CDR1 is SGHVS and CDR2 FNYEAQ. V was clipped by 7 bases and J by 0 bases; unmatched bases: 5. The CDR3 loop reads CASNSGTSGANTGELFF. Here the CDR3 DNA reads TGTGCCAGCAACTCCGGGACTAGCGGGGCGAACACCGGGGAGCTGTTTTTT.

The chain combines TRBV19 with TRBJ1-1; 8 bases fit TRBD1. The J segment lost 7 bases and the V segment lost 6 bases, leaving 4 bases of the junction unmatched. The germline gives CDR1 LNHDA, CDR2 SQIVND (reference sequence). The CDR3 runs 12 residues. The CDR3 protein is CASRKTGVEAFF. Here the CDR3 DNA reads TGTGCCAGTAGGAAGACAGGGGTTGAAGCTTTCTTT.

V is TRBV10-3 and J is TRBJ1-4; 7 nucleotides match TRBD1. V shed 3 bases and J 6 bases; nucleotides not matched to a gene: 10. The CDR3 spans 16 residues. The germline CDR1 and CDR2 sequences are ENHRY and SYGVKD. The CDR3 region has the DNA TGTGCCATCAGTGATCAGGCAAGGGGGACAGATGAAAAACTGTTTTTT. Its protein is CAISDQARGTDEKLFF.

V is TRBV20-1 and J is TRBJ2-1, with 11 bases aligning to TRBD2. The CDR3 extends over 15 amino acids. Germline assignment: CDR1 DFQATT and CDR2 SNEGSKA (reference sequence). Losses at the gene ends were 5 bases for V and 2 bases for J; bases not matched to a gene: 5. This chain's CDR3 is CSAFGTSGAYNEQFF. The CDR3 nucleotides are TGCAGTGCTTTCGGGACTAGCGGTGCCTACAATGAGCAGTTCTTC.

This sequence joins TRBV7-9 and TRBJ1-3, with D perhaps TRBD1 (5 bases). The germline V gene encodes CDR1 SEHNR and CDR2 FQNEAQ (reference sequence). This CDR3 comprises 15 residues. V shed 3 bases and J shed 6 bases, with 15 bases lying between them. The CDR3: CASSLEGPSQNTIYF. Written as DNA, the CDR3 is TGTGCCAGCAGCTTGGAGGGGCCCTCTCAAAACACCATATATTTT.

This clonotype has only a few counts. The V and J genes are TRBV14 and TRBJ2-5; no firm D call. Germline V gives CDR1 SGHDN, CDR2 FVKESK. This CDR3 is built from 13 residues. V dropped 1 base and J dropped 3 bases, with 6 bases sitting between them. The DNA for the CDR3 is TGTGCCAGCAGCCAAGGTCGTAAAGAGACCCAGTACTTC. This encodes CASSQGRKETQYF.

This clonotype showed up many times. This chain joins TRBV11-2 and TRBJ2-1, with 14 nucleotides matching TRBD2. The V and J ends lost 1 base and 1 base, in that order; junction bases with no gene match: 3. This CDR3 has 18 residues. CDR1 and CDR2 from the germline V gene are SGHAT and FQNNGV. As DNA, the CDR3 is TGTGCCAGCAGCTTAGGATGGACTAGCGGGGGGTCCTACAATGAGCAGTTCTTC. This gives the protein CASSLGWTSGGSYNEQFF.

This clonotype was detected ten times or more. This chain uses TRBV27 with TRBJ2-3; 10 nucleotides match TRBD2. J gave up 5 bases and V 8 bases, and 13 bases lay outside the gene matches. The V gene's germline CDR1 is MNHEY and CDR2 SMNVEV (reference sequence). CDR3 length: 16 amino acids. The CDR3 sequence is CASSPRPSGSLDTQYF. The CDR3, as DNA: TGTGCCAGCTCTCCGCGTCCTAGCGGGAGTTTAGATACGCAGTATTTT.

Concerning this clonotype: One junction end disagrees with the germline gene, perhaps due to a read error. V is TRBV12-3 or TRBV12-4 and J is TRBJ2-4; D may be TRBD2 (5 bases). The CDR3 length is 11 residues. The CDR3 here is CASSLGDSANF. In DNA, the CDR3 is TGTGCCAGCAGTTTAGGTGATAGCGCGAACTTC.

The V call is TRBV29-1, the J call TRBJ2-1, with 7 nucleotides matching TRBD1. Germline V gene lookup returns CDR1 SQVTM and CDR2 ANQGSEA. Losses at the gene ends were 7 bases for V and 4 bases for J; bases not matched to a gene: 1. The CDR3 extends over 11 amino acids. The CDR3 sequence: CSGDRYNEQFF. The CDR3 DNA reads TGCAGCGGGGACAGATACAATGAGCAGTTCTTC.

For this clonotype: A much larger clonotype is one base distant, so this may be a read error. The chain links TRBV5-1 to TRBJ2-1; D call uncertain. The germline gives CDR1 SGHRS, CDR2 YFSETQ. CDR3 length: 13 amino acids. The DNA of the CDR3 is TGCGCCGGCAGCCTGGAGTGGTCTAACGAGCAGTTCTTC. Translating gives CAGSLEWSNEQFF. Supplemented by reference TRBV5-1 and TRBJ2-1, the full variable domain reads KAGVTQTPRYLIKTRGQQVTLSCSPISGHRSVSWYQQTPGQGLQFLFEYFSETQRNKGNFPGRFSGRQFSNSRSEMNVSTLELGDSALYLCAGSLEWSNEQFFGPGTRLTVL.

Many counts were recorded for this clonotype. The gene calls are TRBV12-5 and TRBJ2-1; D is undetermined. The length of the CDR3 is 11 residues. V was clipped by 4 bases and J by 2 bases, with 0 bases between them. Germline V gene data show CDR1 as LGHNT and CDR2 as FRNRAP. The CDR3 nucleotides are TGTGCTAGTGGTTCCTACAATGAGCAGTTCTTC. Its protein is CASGSYNEQFF. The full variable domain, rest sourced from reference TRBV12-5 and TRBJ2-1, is DARVTQTPRHKVTEMGQEVTMRCQPILGHNTVFWYRQTMMQGLELLAYFRNRAPLDDSGMPKDRFSAEMPDATLATLKIQPSEPRDSAVYFCASGSYNEQFFGPGTRLTVL.